This entry features one TCR beta chain sequence. Its antigen specificity is not known. No base quality information exists; no much larger clone differs at one position. Based on the germline V gene, the CDR1 and CDR2 sequences are MNHEY and SVGAGI. Compared with germline, V lacks 4 bases and J lacks 4 bases; bases without a gene match: 5. The CDR3 numbers 14 residues from cysteine through phenylalanine. Only the CDR3 region is kept as DNA, spanning 42 bases read in frame from base 1. TCRbeta CDR3 regions were amplified from genomic DNA by means of the immunoSEQ Assay, a bias-controlled multiplex PCR. The original pipeline was this. The number of nucleated cells in each sample was estimated by amplification of reference gene primers within the assay. To quantify the absolute abundance of each unique TCRbeta CDR3 rearrangement, sequence reads were collapsed and filtered. For each sample, productive Simpson clonality was calculated as the square root of Simpson's diversity index across productive rearrangements. TCRdb limited this immuneACCESS table to in-frame rearrangements with V and J called. A share of clones is missing; checked studies link under half to unresolved V genes, and the rest is unexplained. The V and J calls and clone size were taken over from that table, and D and trimming were inferred from the DNA. The sample profile shows approximately 94,000 clones; less than 85% of them were found once. Roughly 22% of the sample is in the top ten clones.

Each collaborating institution followed its own protocols to collect whole blood in K2EDTA tubes. For TCRbeta analysis, collaborator samples were shipped as frozen whole blood, as isolated PBMCs, or as DNA extracted from either sample type. This record comes from a study of blood T cell repertoires in COVID-19 (dated by TCRdb to 2020 to 2022). About the full investigation: Collaborator samples came from the United States, Italy and Spain and covered acute and convalescent phases of COVID-19. The prospective study material was composed of cDNA or gDNA derived from T cells, B-cell-depleted T cells, or PBMCs. Deeply sampled blood TCRbeta repertoires from subjects exposed to, actively infected with, or recovered from COVID-19 were included in the dataset. A freely available public database, intended as a resource for researchers studying the immune response to SARS-CoV-2, is where the repertoires were released. The samples were drawn from two sources: the first 160 participants of the ongoing ImmuneRACE study, and 1,000 to 1,500 subjects contributed by 6 global collaborators. A de-identified subject ID, COVID-19 status, age in years and sex were almost always included in the sample metadata. Where available, HLA class I and class II types were taken from metadata supplied by the sample provider and were not determined by assay-based typing.

On the study overall, not on this receptor specifically: How much clinical and demographic metadata was included differed by source and by participant, and the metadata was provided uncurated.

Sequences were obtained from peripheral blood. Recombination linked TRBV6-5 to TRBJ1-1, and 8 junctional nucleotides match TRBD1. The sequence derives from a human donor in a cohort sampled during active COVID-19. The DNA is TGTGCCAGCAGTTTGACAGGGGTGGGCACTGAAGCTTTCTTT. This gives the protein CASSLTGVGTEAFF.